These 6 T cell receptor beta chains originate from one sample sequenced in a study of T cell responses to AZD1222 COVID-19 vaccine. The table came from immunoSEQ multiplex PCR; TCRdb's copy has only in-frame clones and leaves some out. The table lists about 150,000 clones, roughly 90% of them singletons. The source was peripheral blood, collected on day 0 of AZD1222 vaccination. Receptors were obtained from an adult in good health.

This sequence joins TRBV27 and TRBJ1-2; 7 nucleotides agree with TRBD1. Germline values: CDR1 MNHEY, CDR2 SMNVEV (reference sequence). V lost 2 bases to trimming and J lost 4 bases; unmatched junction nucleotides: 13. The CDR3 runs to 17 residues. The chain's CDR3 is CASSLRSGVDRTYGYTF. The CDR3 DNA reads as TGTGCCAGCAGTTTACGGTCGGGTGTGGACAGGACCTATGGCTACACCTTC.

This clone has just one count. The rearrangement links TRBV28 to TRBJ2-7; D perhaps matches TRBD2 (5 bases). The CDR3 has 14 residues. V was cut by 4 bases and J by 4 bases, with 14 bases left in between. Germline V CDR1 and CDR2: MDHEN, SYDVKM. CDR3 nucleotide sequence: TGTGCCAGCAGTTCGGACCTCTCGGGGTACGAGCAGTACTTC. This codes for CASSSDLSGYEQYF.

This clone was seen only a few times. The CDR3 loop reads CASSHRGLSNQPQHF. The CDR3 coding sequence is TGTGCCAGCAGTCACAGGGGGCTTAGCAATCAGCCCCAGCATTTT. The chain links TRBV2 to TRBJ1-5, with 9 positions matching TRBD1. J gave up 0 bases and V 5 bases, and 2 bases lay outside the gene matches. The CDR3 has 15 amino acids. In germline, CDR1 is SNHLY, CDR2 FYNNEI.

This sequence joins TRBV9 and TRBJ2-2; D remains unclear. The CDR3 runs to 14 residues. The V gene lost 0 bases and the J gene lost 4 bases, with 7 bases spanning the gap. Germline loops: CDR1 SGDLS, CDR2 YYNGEE. The CDR3 reads CASSVEFGTGELFF. CDR3 in DNA: TGTGCCAGCAGCGTAGAATTCGGCACCGGGGAGCTGTTTTTT.

The chain has TRBV6-4 and TRBJ1-5, with D uncertain. V lost 6 bases, J lost 6 bases, and 12 bases lay in between. The germline V gene encodes CDR1 MRHNA and CDR2 SNTAGT. This CDR3 spans 13 amino acids. CDR3 sequence (DNA): TGTGCCAGCAGCGGGGTGTTCGGTCAGCCCCAGCATTTT. Amino acid sequence: CASSGVFGQPQHF.

The V gene is TRBV7-2, the J gene TRBJ2-4; maybe TRBD1 (6 bases). Germline loops: CDR1 SGHTA, CDR2 FQGNSA. There are 13 residues in the CDR3. Trimming removed 5 bases from V and 7 bases from J, with 12 bases in between. The CDR3: CASSRGRGNIQYF. CDR3 coding DNA: TGTGCCAGCAGCCGCGGCAGGGGTAACATTCAGTACTTC.